This TCR beta chain was recorded in a study of T cells in Graves' hyperthyroidism and ophthalmopathy. This clonotype came up a few times. Trimming shortened V by 2 bases and J by 3 bases, and 10 bases separated the two germline ends. The CDR3 length is 15 residues. Germline V gene data show CDR1 as MGHRA and CDR2 as YSYEKL. Researchers took RNA transcripts and amplified the TCR beta CDR3 regions from them. HTBI primers were the set used in a first-round RT-PCR of the TCR CDR3. TCRdb reprocessed the multiplex PCR reads via MiXCR and lists one record per CDR3 protein. The data show approximately 400,000 distinct CDR3 sequences, 15% to 18% seen once.

The clonotype was recovered from a young woman with Graves' hyperthyroidism that later progressed to Graves' ophthalmopathy. This sequence joins TRBV4-1 and TRBJ2-2; D might be TRBD1 (6 bases). Input material: blood. CDR3 sequence reads: CASSQRGQHTGELFF. CDR3 in DNA: TGCGCCAGCAGCCAACGCGGACAGCACACCGGGGAGCTGTTTTTT.